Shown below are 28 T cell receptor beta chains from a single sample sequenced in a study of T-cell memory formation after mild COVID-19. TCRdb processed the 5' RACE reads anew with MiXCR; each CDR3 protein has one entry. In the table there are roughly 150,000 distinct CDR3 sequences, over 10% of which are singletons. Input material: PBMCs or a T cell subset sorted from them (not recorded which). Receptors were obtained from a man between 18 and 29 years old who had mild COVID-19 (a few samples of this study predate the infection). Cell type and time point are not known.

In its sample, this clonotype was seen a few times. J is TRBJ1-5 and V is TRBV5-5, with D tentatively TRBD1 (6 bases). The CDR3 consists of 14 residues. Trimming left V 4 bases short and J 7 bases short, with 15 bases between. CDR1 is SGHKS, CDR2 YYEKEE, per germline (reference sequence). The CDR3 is CASSRVTGNQPQHF. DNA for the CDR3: TGTGCCAGCAGCCGGGTCACAGGGAACCAGCCCCAGCATTTT.

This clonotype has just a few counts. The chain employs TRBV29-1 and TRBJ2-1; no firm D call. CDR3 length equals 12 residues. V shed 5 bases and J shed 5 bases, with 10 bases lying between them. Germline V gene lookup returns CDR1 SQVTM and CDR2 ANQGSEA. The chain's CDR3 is CSVTQWDNEQFF. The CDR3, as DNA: TGCAGCGTTACCCAGTGGGACAATGAGCAGTTCTTC.

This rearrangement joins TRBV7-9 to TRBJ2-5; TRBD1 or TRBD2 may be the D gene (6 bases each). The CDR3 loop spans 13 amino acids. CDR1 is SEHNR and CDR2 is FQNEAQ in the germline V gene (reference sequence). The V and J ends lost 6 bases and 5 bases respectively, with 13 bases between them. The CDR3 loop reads CASRNTGTETQYF. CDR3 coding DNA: TGTGCCAGCAGGAATACAGGGACTGAGACCCAGTACTTC.

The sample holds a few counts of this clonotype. The CDR3 spells CASSVDQGYEQYF. CDR3 coding DNA: TGTGCCAGCAGCGTAGACCAGGGCTACGAGCAGTACTTC. The chain employs TRBV9 and TRBJ2-7; TRBD1 is a possible D gene (5 bases). V lost 0 bases, J lost 3 bases, and 7 bases lay in between. Germline values: CDR1 SGDLS, CDR2 YYNGEE. The CDR3 consists of 13 residues. Supplemented by reference TRBV9 and TRBJ2-7, the full variable domain reads DSGVTQTPKHLITATGQRVTLRCSPRSGDLSVYWYQQSLDQGLQFLIQYYNGEERAKGNILERFSAQQFPDLHSELNLSSLELGDSALYFCASSVDQGYEQYFGPGTRLTVT.

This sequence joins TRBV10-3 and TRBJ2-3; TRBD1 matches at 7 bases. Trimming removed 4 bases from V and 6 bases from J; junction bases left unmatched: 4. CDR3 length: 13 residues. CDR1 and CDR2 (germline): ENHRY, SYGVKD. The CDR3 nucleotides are TGTGCCATCAGTGGGGTACAGGGGGATACGCAGTATTTT. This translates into CAISGVQGDTQYF.

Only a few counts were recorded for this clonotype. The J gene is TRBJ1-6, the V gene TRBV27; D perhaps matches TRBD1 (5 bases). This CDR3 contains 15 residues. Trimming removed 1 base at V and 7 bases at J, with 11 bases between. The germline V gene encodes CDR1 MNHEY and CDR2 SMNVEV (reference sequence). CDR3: CASSLFGGSNSPLHF. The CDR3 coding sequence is TGTGCCAGCAGTTTATTTGGGGGGTCGAATTCACCCCTCCACTTT.

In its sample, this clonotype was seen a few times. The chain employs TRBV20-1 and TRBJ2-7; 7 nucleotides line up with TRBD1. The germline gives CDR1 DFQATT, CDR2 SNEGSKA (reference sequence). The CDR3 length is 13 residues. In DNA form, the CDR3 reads TGCAGCACTCTCACAGGGGCCTCCTACGAGCAGTACGTC. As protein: CSTLTGASYEQYV.

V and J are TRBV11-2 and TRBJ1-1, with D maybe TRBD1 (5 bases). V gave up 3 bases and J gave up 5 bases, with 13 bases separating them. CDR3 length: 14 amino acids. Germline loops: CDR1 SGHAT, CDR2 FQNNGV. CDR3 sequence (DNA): TGTGCCAGCAGCTTGTCTGGGGCGAGGACTGAAGCTTTCTTT. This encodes CASSLSGARTEAFF. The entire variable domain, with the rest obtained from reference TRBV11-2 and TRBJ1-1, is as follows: EAGVAQSPRYKIIEKRQSVAFWCNPISGHATLYWYQQILGQGPKLLIQFQNNGVVDDSQLPKDRFSAERLKGVDSTLKIQPAKLEDSAVYLCASSLSGARTEAFFGQGTRLTVV.

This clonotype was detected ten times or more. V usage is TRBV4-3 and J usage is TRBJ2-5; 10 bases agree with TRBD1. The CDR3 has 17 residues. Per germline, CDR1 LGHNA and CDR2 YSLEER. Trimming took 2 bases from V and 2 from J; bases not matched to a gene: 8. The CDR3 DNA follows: TGCGCCAGCAGCCAAACCTGGGGGACAGGGGTACAAGAGACCCAGTACTTC. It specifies CASSQTWGTGVQETQYF.

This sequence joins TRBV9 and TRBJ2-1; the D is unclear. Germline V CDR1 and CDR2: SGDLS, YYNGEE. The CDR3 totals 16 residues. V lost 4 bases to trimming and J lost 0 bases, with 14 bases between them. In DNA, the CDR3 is TGTGCCAGCAGCCCCAGAGGAGCGAGCTCCTACAATGAGCAGTTCTTC. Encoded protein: CASSPRGASSYNEQFF.

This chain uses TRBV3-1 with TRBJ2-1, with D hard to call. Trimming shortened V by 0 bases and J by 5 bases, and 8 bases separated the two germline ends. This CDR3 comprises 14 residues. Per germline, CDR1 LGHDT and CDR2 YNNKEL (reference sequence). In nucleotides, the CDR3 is TGTGCCAGCAGCCAAGATACCGTCGACAATGAGCAGTTCTTC. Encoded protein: CASSQDTVDNEQFF.

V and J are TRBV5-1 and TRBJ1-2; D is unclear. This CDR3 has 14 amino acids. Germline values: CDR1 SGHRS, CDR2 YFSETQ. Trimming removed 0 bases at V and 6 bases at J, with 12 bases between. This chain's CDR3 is CASSLERQTNGYTF. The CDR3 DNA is TGCGCCAGCAGCTTGGAAAGGCAGACCAATGGCTACACCTTC.

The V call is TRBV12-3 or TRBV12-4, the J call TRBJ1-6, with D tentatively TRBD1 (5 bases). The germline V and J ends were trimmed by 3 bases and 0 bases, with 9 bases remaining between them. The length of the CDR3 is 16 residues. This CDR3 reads CASSFGQSSYNSPLHF. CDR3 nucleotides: TGTGCCAGCAGTTTTGGACAAAGCTCCTATAATTCACCCCTCCACTTT.

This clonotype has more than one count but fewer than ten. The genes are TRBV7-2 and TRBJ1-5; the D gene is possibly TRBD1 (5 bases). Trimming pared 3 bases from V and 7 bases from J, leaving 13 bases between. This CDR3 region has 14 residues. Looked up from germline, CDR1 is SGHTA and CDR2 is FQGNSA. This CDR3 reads CASSFYGGGQPQHF. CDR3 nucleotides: TGTGCCAGCAGCTTTTACGGGGGTGGGCAGCCCCAGCATTTT. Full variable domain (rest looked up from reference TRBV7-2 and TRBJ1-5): GAGVSQSPSNKVTEKGKDVELRCDPISGHTALYWYRQSLGQGLEFLIYFQGNSAPDKSGLPSDRFSAERTGGSVSTLTIQRTQQEDSAVYLCASSFYGGGQPQHFGDGTRLSIL.

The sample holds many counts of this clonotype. CDR3 sequence: CASSLAETGSNIQYF. The CDR3, as DNA: TGTGCCAGCAGCTTAGCGGAGACAGGATCAAACATTCAGTACTTC. This rearrangement joins TRBV7-9 to TRBJ2-4, with D possibly TRBD1 on 6 matching bases. The CDR3 has 15 residues. Per germline, CDR1 SEHNR and CDR2 FQNEAQ (reference sequence). The V end was cut by 0 bases, the J end by 6 bases, with 12 bases between.

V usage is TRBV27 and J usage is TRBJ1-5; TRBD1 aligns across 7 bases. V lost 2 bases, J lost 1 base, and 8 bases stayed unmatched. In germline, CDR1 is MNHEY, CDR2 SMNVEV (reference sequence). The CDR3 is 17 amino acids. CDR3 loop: CASSLRFDRASNQPQHF. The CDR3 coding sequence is TGTGCCAGCAGTTTACGATTTGACAGGGCGAGCAATCAGCCCCAGCATTTT.

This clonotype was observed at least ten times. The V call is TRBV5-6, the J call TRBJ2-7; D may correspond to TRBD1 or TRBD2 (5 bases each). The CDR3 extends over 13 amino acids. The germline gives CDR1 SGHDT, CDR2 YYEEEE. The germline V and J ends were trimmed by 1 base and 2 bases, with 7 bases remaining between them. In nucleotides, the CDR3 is TGTGCCAGCAGCTTGCAGGGAGCCTACGAGCAGTACTTC. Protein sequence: CASSLQGAYEQYF.

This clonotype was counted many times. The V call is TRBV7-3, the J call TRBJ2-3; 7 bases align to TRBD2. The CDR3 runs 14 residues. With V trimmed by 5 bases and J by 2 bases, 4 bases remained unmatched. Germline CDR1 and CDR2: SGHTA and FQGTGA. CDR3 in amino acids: CASSPTSATDTQYF. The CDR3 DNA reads TGTGCCAGCAGCCCTACTAGCGCCACAGATACGCAGTATTTT.

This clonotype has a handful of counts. In DNA, the CDR3 is TGTGCCAGCAGTTTATTGGGCCCCAATCAGCCCCAGCATTTT. Encoded protein: CASSLLGPNQPQHF. This chain uses TRBV12-3 or TRBV12-4 with TRBJ1-5; unclear D gene. The CDR3 length is 14 residues. V dropped 2 bases and J dropped 3 bases, with 8 bases sitting between them.

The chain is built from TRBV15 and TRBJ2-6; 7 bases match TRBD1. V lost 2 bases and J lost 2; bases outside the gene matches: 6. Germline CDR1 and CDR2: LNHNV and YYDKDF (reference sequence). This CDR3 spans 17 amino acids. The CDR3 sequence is CATSRQTGNTGANVLTF. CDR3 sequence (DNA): TGTGCCACCAGCAGACAGACAGGGAACACTGGGGCCAACGTCCTGACTTTC.

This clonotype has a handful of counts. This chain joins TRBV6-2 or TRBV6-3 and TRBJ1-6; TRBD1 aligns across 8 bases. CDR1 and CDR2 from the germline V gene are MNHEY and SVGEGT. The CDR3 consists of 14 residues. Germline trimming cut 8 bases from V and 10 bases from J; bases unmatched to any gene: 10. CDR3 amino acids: CASEGQGLLSPLHF. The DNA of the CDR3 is TGTGCCAGCGAAGGACAGGGTCTCCTCTCACCCCTCCACTTT.

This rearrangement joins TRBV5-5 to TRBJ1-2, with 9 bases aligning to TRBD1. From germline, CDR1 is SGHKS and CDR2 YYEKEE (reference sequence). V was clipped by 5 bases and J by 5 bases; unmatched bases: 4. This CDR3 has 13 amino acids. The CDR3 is CASRPGQGYGYTF. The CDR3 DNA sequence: TGTGCCAGCAGACCGGGACAGGGATATGGCTACACCTTC.

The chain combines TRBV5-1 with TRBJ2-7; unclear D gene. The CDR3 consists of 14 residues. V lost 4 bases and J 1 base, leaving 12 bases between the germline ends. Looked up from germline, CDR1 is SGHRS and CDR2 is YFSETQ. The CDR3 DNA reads TGCGCCAGCAGCCCGGCTTTGTCATCCTACGAGCAGTACTTC. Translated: CASSPALSSYEQYF.

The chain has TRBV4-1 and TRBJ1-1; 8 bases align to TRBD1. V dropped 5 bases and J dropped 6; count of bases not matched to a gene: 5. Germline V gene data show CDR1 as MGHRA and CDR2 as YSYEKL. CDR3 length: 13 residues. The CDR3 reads CASSKDRESEAFF. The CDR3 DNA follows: TGCGCCAGCAGCAAGGACAGGGAATCTGAAGCTTTCTTT.

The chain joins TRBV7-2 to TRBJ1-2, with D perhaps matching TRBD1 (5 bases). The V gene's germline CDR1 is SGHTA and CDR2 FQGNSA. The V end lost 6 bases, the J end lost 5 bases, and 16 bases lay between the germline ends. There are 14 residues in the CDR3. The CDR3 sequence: CASRPKGRQYGYTF. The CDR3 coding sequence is TGTGCCAGCAGACCGAAGGGGCGACAATATGGCTACACCTTC.

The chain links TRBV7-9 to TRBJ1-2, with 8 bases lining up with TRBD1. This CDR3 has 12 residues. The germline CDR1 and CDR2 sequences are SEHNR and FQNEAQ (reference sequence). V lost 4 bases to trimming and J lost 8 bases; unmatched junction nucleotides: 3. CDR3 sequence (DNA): TGTGCCAGCAGCTATGGACAGGGCGGCTACACCTTC. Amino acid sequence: CASSYGQGGYTF.

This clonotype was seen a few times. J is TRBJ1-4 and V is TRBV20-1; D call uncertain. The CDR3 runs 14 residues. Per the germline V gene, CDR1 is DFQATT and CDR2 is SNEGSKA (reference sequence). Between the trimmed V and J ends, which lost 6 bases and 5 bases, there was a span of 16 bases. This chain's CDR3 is CSARSLLGNEKLFF. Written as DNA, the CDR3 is TGCAGTGCGAGGAGTCTACTAGGAAATGAAAAACTGTTTTTT.

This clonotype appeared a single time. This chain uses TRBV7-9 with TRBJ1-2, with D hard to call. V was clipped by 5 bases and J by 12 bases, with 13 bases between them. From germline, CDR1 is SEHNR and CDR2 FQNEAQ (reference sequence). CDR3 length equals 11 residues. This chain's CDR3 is CASSVSDTHTF. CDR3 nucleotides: TGTGCCAGCAGCGTCTCCGACACCCACACCTTC.